A selection of T cell receptor beta chains follows, all from one sample in a study of OX40 agonist ivuxolimab in advanced cancers. Assay used: immunoSEQ multiplex PCR; TCRdb lists only in-frame clones, some missing. The repertoire includes some 73,000 clones, 85% to 90% of them detected once, and about 8% sits in the top ten. This sample comprised CD4+ or CD8+ T cells sorted from blood, obtained in a trial of the OX40 agonist ivuxolimab. The receptors here all came from an adult with an advanced solid tumor such as melanoma, head and neck, liver or kidney cancer. Each CDR3 is given with its conserved first and last residue. The listing skips clone size in some rows; elsewhere it reads once, few, many or a size class.

>TRBJ1-6|.|TRBV7-9
CASTVRGTSNSPLHF
>TRBJ2-2|.|TRBV5-1
CASSSGTSGRTTGELFF
>TRBJ2-7|.|TRBV6-5
CASSYSTEQYF
>TRBJ2-6|.|TRBV6-1
CACPVRSGANVLTF
>TRBJ1-1|.|TRBV6-5
CASSYEGFDAFF
>TRBJ2-5|.|TRBV5-1
CASSLGALQETQYF
>TRBJ2-2|.|TRBV5-4
CASSPRGNTGELFF
>TRBJ2-7|once|TRBV28
CASTLDRGRNEQYF
>TRBJ2-5|once|TRBV14
CASSQAGAETQYF
>TRBJ2-1|.|TRBV9
CASSVLGLTETYNEQFF
>TRBJ2-2|few|TRBV28
CASSLSGAGTGELFF
>TRBJ1-2|few|TRBV5-4
CASSLRTGTYGYTF
>TRBJ1-5|.|TRBV5-8
CASTLLVGVNQPQHF
>TRBJ2-2|.|TRBV11-2
CASSSGDSARRTGELFF
>TRBJ2-7|.|TRBV28
CASSSPGTSGTYEQYF
>TRBJ1-6|few|TRBV6-5
CASSREPQSFSPLHF
>TRBJ2-7|.|TRBV25-1
CASSARTISYEQYF
>TRBJ1-1|.|TRBV2
CASKGDTGLRSFF
>TRBJ1-6|few|TRBV5-6
CASSLVGQDSASPLHF
>TRBJ2-7|.|TRBV5-6
CASSLVQGSYEQYF
>TRBJ2-2|.|TRBV4-2
CASSPAGAHGGELFF
>TRBJ1-1|.|TRBV5-1
CASSLSGGTRQGEAFF
>TRBJ2-1|.|TRBV18
CASSHLTDDNEQFF
>TRBJ1-4|.|TRBV5-1
CASSPISSGEKLFF
>TRBJ2-3|few|TRBV7-6
CASSLAQVAGRTDTQYF
>TRBJ1-5|few|TRBV27
CASSLSYEGIQPQHF
>TRBJ1-1|.|TRBV19
CASSIDAGAKGEAFF
>TRBJ1-1|.|TRBV7-8
CASSLATGTGGNTEAFF
>TRBJ2-5|.|TRBV11-1
CASSGPQWEETQYF
>TRBJ1-1|.|TRBV2
CASNPGQGASAFF
>TRBJ1-1|.|TRBV2
CASSERGGPNTEAFF
>TRBJ2-1|.|TRBV5-1
CASSLSPSYNEQFF
>TRBJ1-4|.|TRBV7-9
CASSLRAANEKLFF
>TRBJ1-1|.|TRBV5-4
CASSIWTVDEAFF